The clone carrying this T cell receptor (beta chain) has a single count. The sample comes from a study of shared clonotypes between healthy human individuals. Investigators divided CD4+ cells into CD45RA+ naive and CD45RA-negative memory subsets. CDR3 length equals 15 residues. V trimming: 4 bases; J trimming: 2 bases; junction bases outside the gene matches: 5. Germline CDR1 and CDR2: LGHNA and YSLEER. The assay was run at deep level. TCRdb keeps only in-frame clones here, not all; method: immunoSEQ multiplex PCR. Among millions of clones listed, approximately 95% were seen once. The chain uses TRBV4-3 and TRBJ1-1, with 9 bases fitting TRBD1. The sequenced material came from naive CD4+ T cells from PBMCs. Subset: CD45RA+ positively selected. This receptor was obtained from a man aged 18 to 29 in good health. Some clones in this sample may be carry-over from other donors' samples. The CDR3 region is CASSPGDRANTEAFF. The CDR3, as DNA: TGCGCCAGCAGCCCGGGGGACAGGGCTAACACTGAAGCTTTCTTT.